Listed below are T cell receptor beta chains from one sample, sequenced in a study of blood T cell repertoires in COVID-19. The protocol was immunoSEQ multiplex PCR, while the TCRdb copy is restricted to in-frame clones and leaves out a portion. The table has about 20,000 clones, about 85% seen once. The sample taken for sequencing was peripheral blood. These receptors were taken from a human donor in a cohort sampled during active COVID-19. Each CDR3 is given with its conserved first and last residue. D genes are given only for firm matches. Some rows mark clone size as missing; the rest say once, few, many or name a class of expanded clone.

15,TRBJ2-7,NA,TRBV5-1,NA,TGCGCCAGCAGCTTGGGAGGGGGAAACCCCTACGAGCAGTACTTC,CASSLGGGNPYEQYF
17,TRBJ1-2,NA,TRBV28,NA,TGTGCCAGCAGCCCCAGGGCCCCCACCTACTTTAACTATGGCTACACCTTC,CASSPRAPTYFNYGYTF
15,TRBJ2-3,TRBD1,TRBV5-5,once,TGTGCCAGCAGCCTGACAGGGGTCGGGGGAGATACGCAGTATTTT,CASSLTGVGGDTQYF
16,TRBJ2-7,TRBD1,TRBV25-1,NA,TGTGCCAGCTCCAACCCGACTGGGACAGGGGTCCACGAGCAGTACTTC,CASSNPTGTGVHEQYF
14,TRBJ1-2,NA,TRBV6-1,NA,TGTGCCAGCAGTGAAATGGGGGGTCGGTATGGCTACACCTTC,CASSEMGGRYGYTF
16,TRBJ2-1,NA,TRBV19,NA,TGTGCCAGTAGTCCCATTGGGGCTCCAGTGTTTAATGAGCAGTTCTTC,CASSPIGAPVFNEQFF
15,TRBJ2-6,NA,TRBV2,NA,TGTGCCAGCAGTGCGGGGTTCTCTGGGGCCAACGTCCTGACTTTC,CASSAGFSGANVLTF
15,TRBJ2-3,TRBD2,TRBV6-4,NA,TGTGCCAGCAGTGTGGGGCGGGAGAGCACAGATACGCAGTATTTT,CASSVGRESTDTQYF
15,TRBJ1-1,TRBD1,TRBV19,NA,TGTGCCAGTAGACCAGGGGGCCTCCGGAACACTGAAGCTTTCTTT,CASRPGGLRNTEAFF
13,TRBJ2-1,TRBD2,TRBV3-1/TRBV3-2,NA,TGTGCCAGCAGCCAGCGACAGCGGGGGACGCAGTTCTTC,CASSQRQRGTQFF
13,TRBJ2-7,NA,TRBV13,once,TGTGCCAGCAGCTTAGGGTCCATGTACGAGCAGTACTTC,CASSLGSMYEQYF
14,TRBJ2-1,NA,TRBV6-4,NA,TGTGCCAGCAGTCAGGAAAGCTCCTACAATGAGCAGTTCTTC,CASSQESSYNEQFF
20,TRBJ2-2,TRBD2,TRBV29-1,NA,TGCAGCGTTGAAACCCCGAGCCTAGCGGGAGGAAACACGAACACCGGGGAGCTGTTTTTT,CSVETPSLAGGNTNTGELFF
15,TRBJ1-2,TRBD1,TRBV6-1,NA,TGTGCCAGCAGTGAAGCGTTGGGGACAGGCTCCGGCTACACCTTC,CASSEALGTGSGYTF
16,TRBJ1-5,TRBD1,TRBV30,NA,TGTGCCTGGAGCCATTTGGGGACAGCAGACAATCAGCCCCAGCATTTT,CAWSHLGTADNQPQHF
16,TRBJ2-1,NA,TRBV19,once,TGTGCCAGTAGTCCGGGGATCGGGAGAGGTTACAATGAGCAGTTCTTC,CASSPGIGRGYNEQFF
20,TRBJ2-7,TRBD2,TRBV5-1,NA,TGCGCCAGCAGCTCCCTCACCGGGACTAGCGGGAGTGTGTCCGTCCGCGAGCAGTACTTC,CASSSLTGTSGSVSVREQYF
15,TRBJ2-1,TRBD2,TRBV15,NA,TGTGCCACCAGCCCCCCCGGACCTAGCGGCAATGAGCAGTTCTTC,CATSPPGPSGNEQFF
15,TRBJ2-3,TRBD2,TRBV9,NA,TGTGCCAGCAGCGTCACTAGCGGGAGTGGAGATACGCAGTATTTT,CASSVTSGSGDTQYF
16,TRBJ2-1,TRBD2,TRBV19,NA,TGTGCCAGTAGTTCCGGGACTAGCGGGGCCGCCGATGAGCAGTTCTTC,CASSSGTSGAADEQFF
13,TRBJ1-1,NA,TRBV5-6,NA,TGTGCCAGCAGCTTGCCCGGGAACACTGAAGCTTTCTTT,CASSLPGNTEAFF
18,TRBJ1-3,NA,TRBV4-1,NA,TGCGCCAGCAGCCAAGTATTGGGCTTCAGTCTCTCTGGAAACACCATATATTTT,CASSQVLGFSLSGNTIYF
12,TRBJ2-7,NA,TRBV6-5,NA,TGTGCCAGTATTACGAGCTCCTACGAGCAGTACTTC,CASITSSYEQYF
15,TRBJ1-1,NA,TRBV28,NA,TGTGCCAGCAGTCCACCCACACAGCAGAACACTGAAGCTTTCTTT,CASSPPTQQNTEAFF
14,TRBJ1-2,NA,TRBV10-2,NA,TGCGCCAGCAGTGATAGGACTTTTAACTATGGCTACACCTTC,CASSDRTFNYGYTF
12,TRBJ2-1,NA,TRBV21-1,NA,TGTGCCAGCAGCAGAATGGCGGTTGAGCAGTTCTTC,CASSRMAVEQFF
14,TRBJ1-2,TRBD1,TRBV10-2,medium-sized,TGCGCCAGCAGTGAGGAGTACAGGGGATATGGCTACACCTTC,CASSEEYRGYGYTF
21,TRBJ2-6,NA,TRBV21-1,NA,TGTGCCAGCAGCAAAGAGGTGGGGACGACAGGGTCTATTTCTGGGGCCAACGTCCTGACTTTC,CASSKEVGTTGSISGANVLTF
19,TRBJ2-4,NA,TRBV9,NA,TGTGCCAGCAGCGTAGGGGCCCGCGGGGGCCCCCTAGCCAAAAACATTCAGTACTTC,CASSVGARGGPLAKNIQYF
14,TRBJ2-3,TRBD1,TRBV3-1/TRBV3-2,NA,TGTGCCAGCAGCCACAGGGGGCCTTCAGATACGCAGTATTTT,CASSHRGPSDTQYF
14,TRBJ1-6,TRBD1,TRBV19,NA,TGTGCCAGTAGTATGGACAGGGGTGATTCACCCCTCCACTTT,CASSMDRGDSPLHF
15,TRBJ1-2,TRBD1,TRBV3-1/TRBV3-2,NA,TGTGCCAGCAGCCTTCGACAGGGGGCTGACTATGGCTACACCTTC,CASSLRQGADYGYTF
18,TRBJ2-2,TRBD2,TRBV13,NA,TGTGCCAGCAGCTTAGGTCTAGCGGGAGGGCCATACACCGGGGAGCTGTTTTTT,CASSLGLAGGPYTGELFF
15,TRBJ1-5,NA,TRBV28,NA,TGTGCCAGCAGCCGAGTTTTTGAGAGCAATCAGCCCCAGCATTTT,CASSRVFESNQPQHF
14,TRBJ1-2,TRBD1,TRBV6-1,NA,TGTGCCAGCAGTGAGAACAGGGGGACGAGAGGCTACACCTTC,CASSENRGTRGYTF
16,TRBJ1-1,NA,TRBV6-1,NA,TGTGCCAGCAGTGAACTCCCAACAGGGATAAACACTGAAGCTTTCTTT,CASSELPTGINTEAFF
18,TRBJ2-1,NA,TRBV5-5,few,TGTGCCAGCAGCTTTTTACCGACCGCTCGGGAGCTCGATAATGAGCAGTTCTTC,CASSFLPTARELDNEQFF